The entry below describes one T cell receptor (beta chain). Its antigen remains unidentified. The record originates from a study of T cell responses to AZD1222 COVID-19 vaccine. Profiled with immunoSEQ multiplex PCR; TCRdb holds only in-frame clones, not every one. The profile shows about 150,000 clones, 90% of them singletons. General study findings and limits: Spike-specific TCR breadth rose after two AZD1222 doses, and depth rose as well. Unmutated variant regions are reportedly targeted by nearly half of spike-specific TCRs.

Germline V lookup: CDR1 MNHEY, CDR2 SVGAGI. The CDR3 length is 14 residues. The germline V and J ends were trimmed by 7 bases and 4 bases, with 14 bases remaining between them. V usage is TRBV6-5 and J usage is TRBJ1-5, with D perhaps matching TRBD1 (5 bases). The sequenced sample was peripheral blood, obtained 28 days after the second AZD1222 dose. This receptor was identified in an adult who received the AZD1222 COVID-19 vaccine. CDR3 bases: TGTGCCAGCACCCTGGGGCAGCTTAATCAGCCCCAGCATTTT. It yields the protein CASTLGQLNQPQHF.